A selection of T cell receptor beta chains follows, all from one sample in a study of cytomegalovirus exposure and HLA in healthy donors. Only in-frame clones appear in the TCRdb table, and some are missing; sequencing was by immunoSEQ multiplex PCR. The data hold fewer than 150,000 clones, with about 80% observed a single time. The sample comprised PBMCs. The receptors originated from a male donor in good health and CMV-seronegative. CDR3s include the opening cysteine and the closing phenylalanine or tryptophan. A D gene is named only where the DNA matches it firmly. A clone size is listed for some rows: how often the clone was seen (once, few, many), or a class if it is expanded.

j_call: TRBJ2-5; clone_size: NA; d_call: NA; v_call: TRBV27; cdr3_length: 13; cdr3_nt: TGTGCCGCCCGGGGTGATCGAGAAGAGACCCAGTACTTC; cdr3_aa: CAARGDREETQYF
j_call: TRBJ1-5; clone_size: few; d_call: NA; v_call: TRBV21-1; cdr3_length: 20; cdr3_nt: TGTGCCAGCAGCAAATTGGAGATAAACTCCCGGGTCCTTAGCAATCAGCCCCAGCATTTT; cdr3_aa: CASSKLEINSRVLSNQPQHF
j_call: TRBJ2-3; clone_size: few; d_call: TRBD2; v_call: TRBV2; cdr3_length: 14; cdr3_nt: TGTGCCAGTCCCCTAGCGGGGGGGACAGATACGCAGTATTTT; cdr3_aa: CASPLAGGTDTQYF
j_call: TRBJ2-3; clone_size: NA; d_call: NA; v_call: TRBV6-1; cdr3_length: 16; cdr3_nt: TGTGCCAGCAGTGAACGAGGTAGTCCTTCCACAGATACGCAGTATTTT; cdr3_aa: CASSERGSPSTDTQYF
j_call: TRBJ1-1; clone_size: NA; d_call: NA; v_call: TRBV7-9; cdr3_length: 14; cdr3_nt: TGTGCCAGCAGCCCTAGGGCAGGGTTGACTGAAGCTTTCTTT; cdr3_aa: CASSPRAGLTEAFF
j_call: TRBJ2-5; clone_size: NA; d_call: NA; v_call: TRBV5-1; cdr3_length: 12; cdr3_nt: TGCGCCAGCAGGGACAACCAAGGGACCCAGTACTTC; cdr3_aa: CASRDNQGTQYF
j_call: TRBJ2-7; clone_size: NA; d_call: TRBD1; v_call: TRBV6-1; cdr3_length: 14; cdr3_nt: TGTGCCACTTCCCGGGACAGGGGTCTCTACGAGCAGTACTTC; cdr3_aa: CATSRDRGLYEQYF
j_call: TRBJ2-7; clone_size: few; d_call: NA; v_call: TRBV27; cdr3_length: 16; cdr3_nt: TGTGCCAGCAGTCCCCTGGTTGGACAGACGACCTACGAGCAGTACTTC; cdr3_aa: CASSPLVGQTTYEQYF
j_call: TRBJ2-6; clone_size: NA; d_call: NA; v_call: TRBV10-2; cdr3_length: 15; cdr3_nt: TGCGCCAGCAGTGCTTCAGGGGCAGGGGCCAACGTCCTGACTTTC; cdr3_aa: CASSASGAGANVLTF
j_call: TRBJ2-4; clone_size: NA; d_call: TRBD1; v_call: TRBV19; cdr3_length: 15; cdr3_nt: TGTGCCAGTAGGGACAGGGAAGATGCCAAAAACATTCAGTACTTC; cdr3_aa: CASRDREDAKNIQYF
j_call: TRBJ2-1; clone_size: NA; d_call: TRBD2; v_call: TRBV5-5; cdr3_length: 15; cdr3_nt: TGTGCCAGCAGCCCGCGGGGGGAACAAGACAATGAGCAGTTCTTC; cdr3_aa: CASSPRGEQDNEQFF
j_call: TRBJ2-1; clone_size: NA; d_call: NA; v_call: TRBV5-1; cdr3_length: 13; cdr3_nt: TGCGCCAGCAAGGAGAGTTCCTACAATGAGCAGTTCTTC; cdr3_aa: CASKESSYNEQFF
j_call: TRBJ1-1; clone_size: NA; d_call: NA; v_call: TRBV7-2; cdr3_length: 11; cdr3_nt: TGTGCCAGCAGCTATAGCTCTGAAGCTTTCTTT; cdr3_aa: CASSYSSEAFF
j_call: TRBJ1-2; clone_size: NA; d_call: TRBD1; v_call: TRBV2; cdr3_length: 15; cdr3_nt: TGTGCCAGCAGCGAGACAGGGTACCCCATTGATGGCTACACCTTC; cdr3_aa: CASSETGYPIDGYTF
j_call: TRBJ1-3; clone_size: NA; d_call: NA; v_call: TRBV4-3; cdr3_length: 16; cdr3_nt: TGCGCCAGCAGCCAAGGAGGAGGATCTGGTGGAAACACCATATATTTT; cdr3_aa: CASSQGGGSGGNTIYF
j_call: TRBJ1-4; clone_size: NA; d_call: NA; v_call: TRBV5-4; cdr3_length: 14; cdr3_nt: TGTGCCAGCAGCTCCAGGGGCGGAGGCGAAAAACTGTTTTTT; cdr3_aa: CASSSRGGGEKLFF
j_call: TRBJ1-3; clone_size: few; d_call: TRBD1; v_call: TRBV28; cdr3_length: 15; cdr3_nt: TGTGCCAGCAGTTTCCTACAGGGGACTGGAAACACCATATATTTT; cdr3_aa: CASSFLQGTGNTIYF
j_call: TRBJ2-2; clone_size: NA; d_call: NA; v_call: TRBV4-3; cdr3_length: 16; cdr3_nt: TGCGCCAGCAGCCAAGATGCCCAGGCGAACACCGGGGAGCTGTTTTTT; cdr3_aa: CASSQDAQANTGELFF
j_call: TRBJ1-1; clone_size: NA; d_call: NA; v_call: TRBV27; cdr3_length: 17; cdr3_nt: TGTGCCAGCAGTCCCCTGGGACTAACCTCGGTGGGCACTGAAGCTTTCTTT; cdr3_aa: CASSPLGLTSVGTEAFF
j_call: TRBJ2-7; clone_size: NA; d_call: NA; v_call: TRBV28; cdr3_length: 17; cdr3_nt: TGTGCCAGCAGTTTATGGAAAAGCGGGACAGGAGGGTACGAGCAGTACTTC; cdr3_aa: CASSLWKSGTGGYEQYF
j_call: TRBJ2-1; clone_size: NA; d_call: TRBD2; v_call: TRBV5-1; cdr3_length: 16; cdr3_nt: TGCGCCAGCAGCTTGGGGGCTAGCGGGGGGGAGGAAGAGCAGTTCTTC; cdr3_aa: CASSLGASGGEEEQFF
j_call: TRBJ2-7; clone_size: NA; d_call: NA; v_call: TRBV4-1; cdr3_length: 16; cdr3_nt: TGCGCCAGCAGCCTTGCGGGACCGCCGATGTCCTACGAGCAGTACTTC; cdr3_aa: CASSLAGPPMSYEQYF
j_call: TRBJ2-7; clone_size: NA; d_call: NA; v_call: TRBV18; cdr3_length: 14; cdr3_nt: TGTGCCAGCTCAGCATCAGGTTTACCCTACGAGCAGTACTTC; cdr3_aa: CASSASGLPYEQYF
j_call: TRBJ1-6; clone_size: NA; d_call: NA; v_call: TRBV7-9; cdr3_length: 15; cdr3_nt: TGTGCCAGCAGCCACACGACGGGAAATAATTCACCCCTCCACTTT; cdr3_aa: CASSHTTGNNSPLHF
j_call: TRBJ1-2; clone_size: NA; d_call: NA; v_call: TRBV7-3; cdr3_length: 13; cdr3_nt: TGTGCCAGCAGCTCTACAGGGCAGGGTGGCTACACCTTC; cdr3_aa: CASSSTGQGGYTF
j_call: TRBJ2-7; clone_size: NA; d_call: NA; v_call: TRBV7-2; cdr3_length: 13; cdr3_nt: TGTGCCAGCAGCTCCACGAGCTCCTACGAGCAGTACTTC; cdr3_aa: CASSSTSSYEQYF
j_call: TRBJ1-2; clone_size: NA; d_call: NA; v_call: TRBV9; cdr3_length: 12; cdr3_nt: TGTGCCAGCAGCTCCGAGGGCTATGGCTACACCTTC; cdr3_aa: CASSSEGYGYTF
j_call: TRBJ2-1; clone_size: NA; d_call: TRBD1; v_call: TRBV7-3; cdr3_length: 14; cdr3_nt: TGTGCCAGCAGCTTGGGGACAGGCCCCTATGAGCAGTTCTTC; cdr3_aa: CASSLGTGPYEQFF
j_call: TRBJ1-4; clone_size: NA; d_call: NA; v_call: TRBV2; cdr3_length: 15; cdr3_nt: TGTGCCAGCAGTGTTCAGGGGTCTTTTAATGAAAAACTGTTTTTT; cdr3_aa: CASSVQGSFNEKLFF
j_call: TRBJ1-4; clone_size: NA; d_call: NA; v_call: TRBV5-1; cdr3_length: 14; cdr3_nt: TGCGCCAGCAGCTTGGTAGCAACTAATGAAAAACTGTTTTTT; cdr3_aa: CASSLVATNEKLFF
j_call: TRBJ2-1; clone_size: NA; d_call: TRBD2; v_call: TRBV7-2; cdr3_length: 15; cdr3_nt: TGTGCCAGCAGCTTCCTTAGCGGGGGGTTAAATGAGCAGTTCTTC; cdr3_aa: CASSFLSGGLNEQFF
j_call: TRBJ2-2; clone_size: NA; d_call: TRBD2; v_call: TRBV18; cdr3_length: 16; cdr3_nt: TGTGCCAGCTCACCGACGGGGGGGGCGAACACCGGGGAGCTGTTTTTT; cdr3_aa: CASSPTGGANTGELFF
j_call: TRBJ2-2; clone_size: NA; d_call: TRBD2; v_call: TRBV5-4; cdr3_length: 15; cdr3_nt: TGTGCCAGCAGCCGCGGGGGGGCGAACACCGGGGAGCTGTTTTTT; cdr3_aa: CASSRGGANTGELFF
j_call: TRBJ2-7; clone_size: NA; d_call: NA; v_call: TRBV5-1; cdr3_length: 13; cdr3_nt: TGCGCCAGCAGCTTGGTGGGAGAATACGAGCAGTACTTC; cdr3_aa: CASSLVGEYEQYF
j_call: TRBJ2-1; clone_size: NA; d_call: TRBD1; v_call: TRBV5-1; cdr3_length: 16; cdr3_nt: TGCGCCAGCAGCTTTCACCACGGGACAGGGACCAATGAGCAGTTCTTC; cdr3_aa: CASSFHHGTGTNEQFF
j_call: TRBJ2-3; clone_size: NA; d_call: NA; v_call: TRBV27; cdr3_length: 15; cdr3_nt: TGTGCCAGCAGTTTAATCAGGGGCTCGACAGATACGCAGTATTTT; cdr3_aa: CASSLIRGSTDTQYF
j_call: TRBJ1-1; clone_size: NA; d_call: TRBD1; v_call: TRBV5-5; cdr3_length: 16; cdr3_nt: TGTGCCAGCAGCTTGGGGGGACAGTGGAGGGACACTGAAGCTTTCTTT; cdr3_aa: CASSLGGQWRDTEAFF
j_call: TRBJ1-5; clone_size: NA; d_call: TRBD1; v_call: TRBV28; cdr3_length: 16; cdr3_nt: TGTGCCAGCAGTTTATTAGCAGGGGGCGCGAGTCAGCCCCAGCATTTT; cdr3_aa: CASSLLAGGASQPQHF
j_call: TRBJ1-1; clone_size: NA; d_call: NA; v_call: TRBV4-1; cdr3_length: 12; cdr3_nt: TGCGCCAGCAGCCAAGATCGTTCTGAAGCTTTCTTT; cdr3_aa: CASSQDRSEAFF
j_call: TRBJ1-2; clone_size: NA; d_call: NA; v_call: TRBV28; cdr3_length: 17; cdr3_nt: TGTGCCAGCAGTTTAGGTGCGGGCAGACAATCTAACTATGGCTACACCTTC; cdr3_aa: CASSLGAGRQSNYGYTF
j_call: TRBJ2-3; clone_size: NA; d_call: NA; v_call: TRBV7-8; cdr3_length: 14; cdr3_nt: TGTGCCAGCAGCTTCCTCGAGGGGGACGATACGCAGTATTTT; cdr3_aa: CASSFLEGDDTQYF
j_call: TRBJ2-2; clone_size: once; d_call: TRBD1; v_call: TRBV7-6; cdr3_length: 16; cdr3_nt: TGTGCCAGCAGCAATAACAGGGGGCGCGGTTCCGGGGAGCTGTTTTTT; cdr3_aa: CASSNNRGRGSGELFF
j_call: TRBJ2-7; clone_size: once; d_call: TRBD2; v_call: TRBV4-2; cdr3_length: 20; cdr3_nt: TGTGCCAGCAGCCACCCCCCTAGGGGATTAGCGGGGGCCGGAACCTACGAGCAGTACTTC; cdr3_aa: CASSHPPRGLAGAGTYEQYF
j_call: TRBJ1-1; clone_size: NA; d_call: NA; v_call: TRBV19; cdr3_length: 17; cdr3_nt: TGTGCCAGTAGTCCTCGGGAGATGGGGGGTCCTGCCACTGAAGCTTTCTTT; cdr3_aa: CASSPREMGGPATEAFF
j_call: TRBJ1-2; clone_size: NA; d_call: NA; v_call: TRBV30; cdr3_length: 12; cdr3_nt: TGTGCCTGGGGACAGAATAACTATGGCTACACCTTC; cdr3_aa: CAWGQNNYGYTF
j_call: TRBJ1-1; clone_size: NA; d_call: TRBD1; v_call: TRBV5-1; cdr3_length: 13; cdr3_nt: TGCGCCAGCACTGGGACAGTGGGCACTGAAGCTTTCTTT; cdr3_aa: CASTGTVGTEAFF
j_call: TRBJ2-7; clone_size: few; d_call: NA; v_call: TRBV30; cdr3_length: 12; cdr3_nt: TGTGCCTGGGGGCTATACTCCTACGAGCAGTACTTC; cdr3_aa: CAWGLYSYEQYF
j_call: TRBJ2-3; clone_size: NA; d_call: TRBD1; v_call: TRBV5-1; cdr3_length: 14; cdr3_nt: TGCGCCCGCCCACACAGGACAGGGAACGATACGCAGTATTTT; cdr3_aa: CARPHRTGNDTQYF
j_call: TRBJ2-3; clone_size: NA; d_call: NA; v_call: TRBV2; cdr3_length: 15; cdr3_nt: TGTGCCAGCAGTGTGCTGAGCGGGCGTACAGATACGCAGTATTTT; cdr3_aa: CASSVLSGRTDTQYF
j_call: TRBJ1-1; clone_size: NA; d_call: NA; v_call: TRBV7-2; cdr3_length: 13; cdr3_nt: TGTGCCAGCAGCTTAGTATGGAACACTGAAGCTTTCTTT; cdr3_aa: CASSLVWNTEAFF
j_call: TRBJ2-7; clone_size: NA; d_call: NA; v_call: TRBV27; cdr3_length: 18; cdr3_nt: TGTGCCAGCAGTCTGAACCCACAGGGAACCAGTGTGAGCTACGAGCAGTACTTC; cdr3_aa: CASSLNPQGTSVSYEQYF